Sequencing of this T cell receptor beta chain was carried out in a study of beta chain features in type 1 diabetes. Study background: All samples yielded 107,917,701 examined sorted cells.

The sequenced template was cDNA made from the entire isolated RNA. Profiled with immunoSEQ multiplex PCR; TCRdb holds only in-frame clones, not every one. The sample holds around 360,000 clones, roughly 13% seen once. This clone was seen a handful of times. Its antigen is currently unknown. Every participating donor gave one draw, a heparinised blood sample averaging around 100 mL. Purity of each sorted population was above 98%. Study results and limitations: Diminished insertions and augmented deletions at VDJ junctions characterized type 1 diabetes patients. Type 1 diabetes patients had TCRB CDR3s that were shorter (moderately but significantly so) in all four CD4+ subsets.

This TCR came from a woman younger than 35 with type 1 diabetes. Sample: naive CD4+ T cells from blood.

In DNA form, the CDR3 reads TGTGCCAGCACCCGGGGGGGCGGTGAGACCCAGTACTTC. Translated, it gives CASTRGGGETQYF. This chain links TRBV7-2 with TRBJ2-5; 8 positions match TRBD2. This CDR3 comprises 13 residues. Germline V gene sequence: CDR1 SGHTA, CDR2 FQGNSA. J gave up 5 bases and V 7 bases, and 6 bases lay outside the gene matches.